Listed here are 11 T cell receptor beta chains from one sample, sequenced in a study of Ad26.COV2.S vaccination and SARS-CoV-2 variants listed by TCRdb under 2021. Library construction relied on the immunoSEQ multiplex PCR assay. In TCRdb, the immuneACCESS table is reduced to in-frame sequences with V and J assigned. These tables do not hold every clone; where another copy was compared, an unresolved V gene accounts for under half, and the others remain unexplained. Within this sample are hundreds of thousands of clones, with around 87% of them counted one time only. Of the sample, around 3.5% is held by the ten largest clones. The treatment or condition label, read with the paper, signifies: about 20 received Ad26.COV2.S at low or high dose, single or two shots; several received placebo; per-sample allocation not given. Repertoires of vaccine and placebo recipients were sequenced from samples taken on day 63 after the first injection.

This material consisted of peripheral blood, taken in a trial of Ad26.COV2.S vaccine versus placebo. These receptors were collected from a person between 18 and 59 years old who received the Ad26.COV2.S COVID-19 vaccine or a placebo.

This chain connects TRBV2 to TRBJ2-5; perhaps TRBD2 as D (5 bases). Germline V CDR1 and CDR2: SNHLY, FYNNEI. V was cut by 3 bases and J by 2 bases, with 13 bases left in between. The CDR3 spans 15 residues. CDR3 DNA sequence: TGTGCCAGCAGTGATAGGAGGCAGCTTCAAGAGACCCAGTACTTC. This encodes CASSDRRQLQETQYF.

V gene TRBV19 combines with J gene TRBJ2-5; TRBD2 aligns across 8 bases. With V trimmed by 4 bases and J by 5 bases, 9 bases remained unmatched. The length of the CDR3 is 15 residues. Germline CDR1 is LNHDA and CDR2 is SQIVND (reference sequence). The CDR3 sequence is CASSRAAGVEETQYF. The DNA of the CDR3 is TGTGCCAGTAGTAGAGCAGCGGGAGTTGAGGAGACCCAGTACTTC.

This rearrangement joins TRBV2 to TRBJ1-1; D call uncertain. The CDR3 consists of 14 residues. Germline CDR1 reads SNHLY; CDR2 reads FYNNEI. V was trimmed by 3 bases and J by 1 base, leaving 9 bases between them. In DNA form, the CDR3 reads TGTGCCAGCAGTGACCGACGCGGGAACACTGAAGCTTTCTTT. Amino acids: CASSDRRGNTEAFF.

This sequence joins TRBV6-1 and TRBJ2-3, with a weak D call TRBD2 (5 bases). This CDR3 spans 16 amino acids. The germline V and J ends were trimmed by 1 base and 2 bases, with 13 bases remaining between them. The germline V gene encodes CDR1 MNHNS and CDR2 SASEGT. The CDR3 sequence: CASSEVAGSPTDTQYF. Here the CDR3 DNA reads TGTGCCAGCAGTGAAGTTGCGGGTTCGCCCACAGATACGCAGTATTTT.

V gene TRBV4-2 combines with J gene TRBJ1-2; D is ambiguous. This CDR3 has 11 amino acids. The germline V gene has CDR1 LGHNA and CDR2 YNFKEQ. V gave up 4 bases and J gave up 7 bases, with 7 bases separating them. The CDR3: CASSLEGGYTF. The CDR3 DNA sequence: TGTGCCAGCAGCCTCGAGGGTGGCTACACCTTC.

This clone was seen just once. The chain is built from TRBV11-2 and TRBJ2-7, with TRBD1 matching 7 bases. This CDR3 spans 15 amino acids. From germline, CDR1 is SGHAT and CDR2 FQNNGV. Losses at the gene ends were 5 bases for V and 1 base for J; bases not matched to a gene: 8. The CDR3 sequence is CASSRQGERSYEQYF. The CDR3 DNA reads TGTGCCAGCAGCCGACAGGGCGAAAGATCCTACGAGCAGTACTTC.

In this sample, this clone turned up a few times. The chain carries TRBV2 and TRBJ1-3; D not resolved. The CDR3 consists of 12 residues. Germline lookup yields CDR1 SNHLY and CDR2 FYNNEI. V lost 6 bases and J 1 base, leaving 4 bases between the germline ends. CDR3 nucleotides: TGTGCCAGCAGACCATCTGGAAACACCATATATTTT. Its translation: CASRPSGNTIYF. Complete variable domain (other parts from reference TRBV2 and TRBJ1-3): EPEVTQTPSHQVTQMGQEVILRCVPISNHLYFYWYRQILGQKVEFLVSFYNNEISEKSEIFDDQFSVERPDGSNFTLKIRSTKLEDSAMYFCASRPSGNTIYFGEGSWLTVV.

As DNA, the CDR3 is TGTGCCAGCTCACCTCCTATGGTGTTTGGTAACGAGCAGTACTTC. Residues: CASSPPMVFGNEQYF. The J gene is TRBJ2-7, the V gene TRBV18; D remains unclear. Trimming took off 3 bases at V and 5 bases at J, with 17 bases between the two ends. Germline CDR1 is KGHSH and CDR2 is LQKENI. CDR3 length: 15 amino acids.

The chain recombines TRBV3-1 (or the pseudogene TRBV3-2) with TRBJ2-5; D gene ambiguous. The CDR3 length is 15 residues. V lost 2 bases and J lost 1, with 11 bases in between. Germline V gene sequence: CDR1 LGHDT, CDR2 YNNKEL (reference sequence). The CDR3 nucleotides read TGTGCCAGCAGCCAATACCCCTATGCCCAAGAGACCCAGTACTTC. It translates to CASSQYPYAQETQYF.

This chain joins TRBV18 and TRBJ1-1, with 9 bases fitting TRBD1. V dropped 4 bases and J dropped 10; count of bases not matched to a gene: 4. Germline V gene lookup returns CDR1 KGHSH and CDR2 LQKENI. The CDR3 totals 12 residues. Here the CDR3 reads CASSHRGRGAFF. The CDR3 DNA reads TGTGCCAGCTCACACAGGGGGCGAGGAGCTTTCTTT.

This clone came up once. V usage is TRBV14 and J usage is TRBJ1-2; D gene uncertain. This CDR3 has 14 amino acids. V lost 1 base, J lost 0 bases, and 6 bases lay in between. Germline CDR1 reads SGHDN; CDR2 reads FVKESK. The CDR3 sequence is CASSQGVPNYGYTF. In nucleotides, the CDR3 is TGTGCCAGCAGCCAAGGGGTGCCTAACTATGGCTACACCTTC.